This T cell receptor beta chain was recorded in a study of T cells in Graves' hyperthyroidism and ophthalmopathy. Study outcomes and limitations: Ophthalmopathy, which appeared later, was predicted by the model a median approximately 6 months before onset. Through a model of 13 V-J features, ophthalmopathy was separated from stable hyperthyroidism.

Diagnosis relied on clinical symptoms, serum thyroxine and TRAb, thyroid ultrasound and orbital computed tomography. Fresh peripheral blood, 9.5 to 10 ml of it, supplied the PBMCs. Germline CDR1 is LGHDT and CDR2 is YNNKEL (reference sequence). This CDR3 comprises 14 residues. The V end was cut by 1 base, the J end by 5 bases, with 11 bases between. This clonotype was found many times. No antigen is known for it. TCR beta CDR3 regions were amplified from RNA transcripts. With the HTBI primer set, the TCR CDR3 went through a first round of RT-PCR. TCRdb itself ran the multiplex PCR reads through MiXCR, one entry per CDR3 protein. The data contain about 280,000 distinct CDR3 sequences, around 25% of them singletons.

This rearrangement joins TRBV3-1 to TRBJ2-5; D may be TRBD2 (5 bases). This receptor was obtained from a middle-aged man with Graves' hyperthyroidism that later progressed to Graves' ophthalmopathy. The sequenced sample was blood. CDR3 region: CASSQAGEWETQYF. In DNA, the CDR3 is TGTGCCAGCAGCCAAGCCGGGGAATGGGAGACCCAGTACTTC.